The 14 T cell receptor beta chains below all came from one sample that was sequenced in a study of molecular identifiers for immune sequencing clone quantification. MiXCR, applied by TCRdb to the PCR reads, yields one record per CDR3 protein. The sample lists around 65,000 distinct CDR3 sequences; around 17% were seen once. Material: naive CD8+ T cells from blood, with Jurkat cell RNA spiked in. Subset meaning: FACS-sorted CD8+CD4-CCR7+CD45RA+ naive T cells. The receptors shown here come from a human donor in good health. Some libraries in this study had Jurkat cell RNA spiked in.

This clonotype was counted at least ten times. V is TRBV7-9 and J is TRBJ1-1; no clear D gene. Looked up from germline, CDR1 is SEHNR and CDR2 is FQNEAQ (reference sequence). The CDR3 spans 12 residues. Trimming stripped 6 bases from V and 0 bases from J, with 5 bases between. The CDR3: CASSLLNTEAFF. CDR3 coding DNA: TGTGCCAGCAGTCTGCTGAACACTGAAGCTTTCTTT.

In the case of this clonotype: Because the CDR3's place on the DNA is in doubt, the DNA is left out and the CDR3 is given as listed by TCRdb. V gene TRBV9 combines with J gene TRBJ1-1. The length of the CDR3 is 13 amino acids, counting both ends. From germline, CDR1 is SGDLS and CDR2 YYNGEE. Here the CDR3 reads CASSVAGGTEALF.

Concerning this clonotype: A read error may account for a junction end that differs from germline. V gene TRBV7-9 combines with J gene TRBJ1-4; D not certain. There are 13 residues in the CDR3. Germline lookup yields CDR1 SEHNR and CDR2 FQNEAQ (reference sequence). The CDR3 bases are TGTGCCAGCAGCTTAGTCGCCAGAGAAAAACTGGTTTTT. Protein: CASSLVAREKLVF.

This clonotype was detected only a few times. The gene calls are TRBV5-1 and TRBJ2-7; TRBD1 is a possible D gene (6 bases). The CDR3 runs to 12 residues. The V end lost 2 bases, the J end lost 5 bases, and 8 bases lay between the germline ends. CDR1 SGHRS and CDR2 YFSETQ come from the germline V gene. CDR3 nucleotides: TGCGCCAGCAGCTTTACAGGGAACGAGCAGTACTTC. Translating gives CASSFTGNEQYF.

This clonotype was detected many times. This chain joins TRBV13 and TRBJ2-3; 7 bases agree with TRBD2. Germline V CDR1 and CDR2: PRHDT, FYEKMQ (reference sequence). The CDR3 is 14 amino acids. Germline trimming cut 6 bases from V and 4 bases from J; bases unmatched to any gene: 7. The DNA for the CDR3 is TGTGCCAGCAGTGTGGGGGGGGATCCAGATACGCAGTATTTT. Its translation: CASSVGGDPDTQYF.

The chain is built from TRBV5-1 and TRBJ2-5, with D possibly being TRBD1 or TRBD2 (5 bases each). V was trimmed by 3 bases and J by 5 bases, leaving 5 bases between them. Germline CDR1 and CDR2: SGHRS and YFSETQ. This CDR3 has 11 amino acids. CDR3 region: CASSWGETQYF. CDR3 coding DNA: TGCGCCAGCAGCTGGGGGGAGACCCAGTACTTC.

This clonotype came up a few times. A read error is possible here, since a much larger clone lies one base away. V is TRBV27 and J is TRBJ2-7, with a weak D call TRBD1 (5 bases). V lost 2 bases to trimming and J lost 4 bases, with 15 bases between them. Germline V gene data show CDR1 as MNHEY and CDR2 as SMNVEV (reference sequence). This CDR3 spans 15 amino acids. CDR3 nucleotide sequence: TGTGCCAGCAGTTTAAGGGCAGGGTTGGGTTACGAGCAGTACTTC. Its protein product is CASSLRAGLGYEQYF.

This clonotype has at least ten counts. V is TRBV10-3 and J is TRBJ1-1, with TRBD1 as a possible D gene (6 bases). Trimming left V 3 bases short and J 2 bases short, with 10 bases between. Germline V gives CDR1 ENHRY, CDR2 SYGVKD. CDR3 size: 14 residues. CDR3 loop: CAISEGGVNTEAFF. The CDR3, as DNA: TGTGCCATCAGTGAAGGGGGGGTCAACACTGAAGCTTTCTTT.

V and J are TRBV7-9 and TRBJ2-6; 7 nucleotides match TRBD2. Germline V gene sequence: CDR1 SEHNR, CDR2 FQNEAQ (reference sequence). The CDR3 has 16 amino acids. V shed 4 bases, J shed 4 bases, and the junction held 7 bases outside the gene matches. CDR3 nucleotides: TGTGCCAGCAGCTCCGGGACTATATTAGGGGCCAACGTCCTGACTTTC. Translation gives CASSSGTILGANVLTF.

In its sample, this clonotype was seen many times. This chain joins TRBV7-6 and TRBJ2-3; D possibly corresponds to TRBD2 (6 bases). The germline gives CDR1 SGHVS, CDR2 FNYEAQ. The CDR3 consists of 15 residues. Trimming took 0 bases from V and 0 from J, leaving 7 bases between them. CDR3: CASSLAGGSTDTQYF. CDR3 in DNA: TGTGCCAGCAGCTTAGCGGGAGGCAGCACAGATACGCAGTATTTT.

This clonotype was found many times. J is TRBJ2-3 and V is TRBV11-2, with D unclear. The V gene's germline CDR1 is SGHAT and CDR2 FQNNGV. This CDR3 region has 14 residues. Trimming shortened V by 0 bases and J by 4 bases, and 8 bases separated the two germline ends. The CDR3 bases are TGTGCCAGCAGCTTAGATTTCCTCCCAGATACGCAGTATTTT. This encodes CASSLDFLPDTQYF.

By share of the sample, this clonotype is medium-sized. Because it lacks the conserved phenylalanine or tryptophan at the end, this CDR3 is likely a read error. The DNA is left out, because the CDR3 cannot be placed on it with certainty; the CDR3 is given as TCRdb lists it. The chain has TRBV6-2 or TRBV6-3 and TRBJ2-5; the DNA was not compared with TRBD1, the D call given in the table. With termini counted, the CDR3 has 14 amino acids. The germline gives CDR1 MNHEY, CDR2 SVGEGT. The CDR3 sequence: CASSRDGRAQDVTV.

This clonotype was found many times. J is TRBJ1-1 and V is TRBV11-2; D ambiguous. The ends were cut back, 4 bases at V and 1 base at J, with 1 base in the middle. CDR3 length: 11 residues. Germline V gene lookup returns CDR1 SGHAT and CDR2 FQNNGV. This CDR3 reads CASSWNTEAFF. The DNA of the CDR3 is TGTGCCAGCAGCTGGAACACTGAAGCTTTCTTT.

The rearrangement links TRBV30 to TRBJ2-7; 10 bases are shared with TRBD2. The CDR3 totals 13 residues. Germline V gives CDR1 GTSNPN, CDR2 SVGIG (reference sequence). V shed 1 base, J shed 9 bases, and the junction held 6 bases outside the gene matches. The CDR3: CAWSESSGSGQYF. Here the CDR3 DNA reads TGTGCCTGGAGTGAATCTAGCGGGAGCGGGCAGTACTTC.